This TCR beta chain came from a study of metastatic and nonmetastatic thyroid tumors. Broader study findings: Across blood and tumor, TCR beta diversity in malignant thyroid tumors was reportedly significantly higher than in benign nodules.

No patient received treatment before thyroid surgery. V was trimmed by 7 bases and J by 3 bases, leaving 9 bases between them. Germline V lookup: CDR1 SQVTM, CDR2 ANQGSEA. This CDR3 spans 11 amino acids. Study processing details: A classifier of distant metastasis in papillary thyroid cancer was built from CDR3 differences (across clinicopathological groups). Via MiXCR, TCRdb re-called the PCR reads. In this record, the V and J calls reflect TCRdb's handling and not the investigators' own analysis. The table has fewer than 55,000 clones, 16% seen once. The sample holds a few counts of this clone. Its target is not known.

This rearrangement joins TRBV29-1 to TRBJ1-1, with D hard to call. The clonotype comes from a female donor with papillary thyroid cancer or a benign thyroid nodule (not recorded which). Some clones in this sample may be carry-over from other donors' samples. Specimen: blood. CDR3 amino acids: CSAGLDTEAFF. CDR3 nucleotide sequence: TGCAGCGCCGGTCTAGACACTGAAGCTTTCTTT.